These 20 T cell receptor beta chains share one sample of origin, sequenced in a study of CD8 T cells in Susac syndrome. Roughly 0.45 to 1 ug RNA was reverse transcribed with random hexamers. TCRdb used MiXCR to reprocess the immunoSEQ multiplex PCR reads, holding one entry per CDR3 protein. The sample consists of 40,000 to 55,000 distinct CDR3 sequences, about 91% of them appearing once. Sequenced sample: CD8+ T cells from PBMCs. The receptors originated from a human donor in good health.

The gene calls are TRBV10-2 and TRBJ1-4; D call uncertain. CDR1 is WSHSY, CDR2 SAAADI, per germline. The CDR3 runs to 15 residues. V shed 5 bases and J shed 8 bases, with 18 bases lying between them. As DNA, the CDR3 is TGCGCCAGCAGTAGCGGCCTTTTGGGAGGAGAAAAACTGTTTTTT. Translated, it gives CASSSGLLGGEKLFF.

V gene TRBV7-8 combines with J gene TRBJ2-1, with 14 bases matching TRBD2. CDR3 length: 15 amino acids. Germline V CDR1 and CDR2: SGHVS, FQNEAQ. V lost 4 bases to trimming and J lost 6 bases; unmatched junction nucleotides: 2. The CDR3 loop is CASSSGLAGVNEQFF. CDR3 in DNA: TGTGCCAGCAGCTCGGGACTAGCGGGAGTCAATGAGCAGTTCTTC.

This chain connects TRBV20-1 to TRBJ2-1; 10 bases match TRBD2. V was pared by 3 bases and J by 3 bases, with 8 bases of the junction left unmatched. The CDR3 is 16 amino acids. Germline V gene data show CDR1 as DFQATT and CDR2 as SNEGSKA (reference sequence). The CDR3 loop reads CSARATSGTLYNEQFF. Written as DNA, the CDR3 is TGCAGTGCTAGGGCTACTAGCGGGACCCTCTACAATGAGCAGTTCTTC.

V is TRBV27 and J is TRBJ1-5; no definite D call. Trimming took 5 bases from V and 3 from J, leaving 14 bases between them. The CDR3 is made up of 15 amino acids. CDR1 and CDR2 from the germline V gene are MNHEY and SMNVEV (reference sequence). The CDR3 DNA sequence: TGTGCCAGCAGTGAGCACCGGGCCATCAATCAGCCCCAGCATTTT. Translation: CASSEHRAINQPQHF.

This sequence joins TRBV19 and TRBJ1-1; D may be TRBD1 (5 bases). Germline-derived CDR1 and CDR2 are LNHDA and SQIVND (reference sequence). This CDR3 has 17 residues. With 6 bases removed from V and 4 bases from J, the gap between germline ends came to 24 bases. DNA for the CDR3: TGTGCCAGTAGCGATTTGCCGGGACTGAAGTTGAGCACTGAAGCTTTCTTT. Its protein product is CASSDLPGLKLSTEAFF.

The CDR3 DNA sequence: TGTGCCAGCAGCCAAGAGATGACTAGCGGGAGTGAGACCCAGTACTTC. This encodes CASSQEMTSGSETQYF. The V and J genes are TRBV4-2 and TRBJ2-5, with 12 positions matching TRBD2. Germline trimming cut 0 bases from V and 5 bases from J; bases unmatched to any gene: 4. This CDR3 is 16 amino acids long. Germline values: CDR1 LGHNA, CDR2 YNFKEQ.

The chain is built from TRBV20-1 and TRBJ2-1; maybe TRBD2 (6 bases). Deletions cut 6 bases from V and 2 bases from J, with 11 bases between. The CDR3 has 13 residues. The germline V gene has CDR1 DFQATT and CDR2 SNEGSKA (reference sequence). Here the CDR3 reads CSAKRVTYNEQFF. Written as DNA, the CDR3 is TGCAGTGCCAAGCGGGTGACCTACAATGAGCAGTTCTTC.

This clonotype has only one observation. The V call is TRBV4-3, the J call TRBJ2-3, with 13 bases lining up with TRBD2. The CDR3 runs to 18 residues. V lost 0 bases, J lost 5 bases, and 8 bases stayed unmatched. Germline V CDR1 and CDR2: LGHNA, YSLEER. The CDR3, as DNA: TGCGCCAGCAGCCAAGATTGGATAGGACTAGCGGGAGAAGATACGCAGTATTTT. This translates into CASSQDWIGLAGEDTQYF.

Here the CDR3 DNA reads TGTGCCAGCAGTTCAACACGTAGCGGGTCTATCTCCTACGAGCAGTACTTC. It is translated as CASSSTRSGSISYEQYF. The gene calls are TRBV11-2 and TRBJ2-7, with 7 bases fitting TRBD2. The V and J ends lost 6 bases and 0 bases, in that order; junction bases with no gene match: 14. The CDR3 extends over 17 amino acids. In germline, CDR1 is SGHAT, CDR2 FQNNGV.

This chain links TRBV19 with TRBJ2-6; D is uncertain. V was cut by 4 bases and J by 0 bases, with 22 bases left in between. This CDR3 comprises 20 residues. Germline V CDR1 and CDR2: LNHDA, SQIVND (reference sequence). The CDR3 nucleotides are TGTGCCAGTAGTAAGCCCCACGCAGTCCAAGATTCCTCTGGGGCCAACGTCCTGACTTTC. Amino acids: CASSKPHAVQDSSGANVLTF.

This sequence joins TRBV7-8 and TRBJ1-1; D is ambiguous. CDR1 and CDR2 (germline): SGHVS, FQNEAQ. V was cut by 5 bases and J by 4 bases, with 11 bases left in between. CDR3 length equals 13 residues. CDR3 sequence: CASSPLAGTEAFF. CDR3 in DNA: TGTGCCAGCAGCCCCTTAGCGGGCACTGAAGCTTTCTTT.

The rearrangement joins TRBV3-1 to TRBJ2-1; possibly TRBD1 or TRBD2 for D (5 bases each). Trimming removed 6 bases at V and 5 bases at J, with 11 bases between. CDR3 size: 13 residues. Germline lookup yields CDR1 LGHDT and CDR2 YNNKEL (reference sequence). The CDR3 is CASREPGHNEQFF. CDR3 sequence (DNA): TGTGCCAGCAGGGAGCCGGGGCACAATGAGCAGTTCTTC.

This clonotype appeared once. The genes are TRBV25-1 and TRBJ2-7, with D tentatively TRBD2 (6 bases). V gave up 3 bases and J gave up 7 bases, with 13 bases separating them. The CDR3 runs to 13 residues. Germline V CDR1 and CDR2: MGHDK, SYGVNS. CDR3 DNA: TGTGCCAGCAGTGAGGGGAGGCCCAAGGAGCAGTACTTC. This sequence encodes CASSEGRPKEQYF.

J is TRBJ2-2 and V is TRBV15, with D possibly matching TRBD1 (6 bases). This CDR3 is built from 15 residues. CDR1 and CDR2 (germline): LNHNV, YYDKDF (reference sequence). V shed 7 bases and J shed 3 bases, with 15 bases lying between them. The CDR3 reads CATNQGQRDTGELFF. CDR3 bases: TGTGCCACCAATCAGGGACAACGGGACACCGGGGAGCTGTTTTTT.

The CDR3 reads CASTPTPRALDEQYF. CDR3 in DNA: TGTGCCAGCACCCCCACCCCCAGGGCCCTCGACGAGCAGTACTTC. This chain links TRBV6-2 or TRBV6-3 with TRBJ2-7; tentatively, D is TRBD1 (5 bases). V shed 7 bases and J shed 5 bases, with 21 bases lying between them. This CDR3 spans 15 amino acids. Germline V gene sequence: CDR1 MNHEY, CDR2 SVGEGT.

This chain links TRBV27 with TRBJ2-2; the D gene could be TRBD1 or TRBD2 (5 bases each). Trimming removed 6 bases at V and 4 bases at J, with 15 bases between. The CDR3 extends over 15 amino acids. The germline V gene encodes CDR1 MNHEY and CDR2 SMNVEV (reference sequence). Here the CDR3 reads CASRTGTLGTGELFF. CDR3 bases: TGTGCCAGCAGAACCGGGACCCTGGGCACCGGGGAGCTGTTTTTT.

This rearrangement joins TRBV5-1 to TRBJ2-1, with 12 bases aligning to TRBD2. The CDR3 extends over 16 amino acids. J lost 4 bases, V lost 1 base, and 3 bases had no gene match. The germline CDR1 and CDR2 sequences are SGHRS and YFSETQ. Here the CDR3 DNA reads TGCGCCAGCAGCTTGACTAGCGGGAGGCAATACAATGAGCAGTTCTTC. It is translated as CASSLTSGRQYNEQFF.

Details on this clonotype: Germline is not matched at one junction end, which may reflect a read error. The chain recombines TRBV2 with TRBJ2-5; D gene uncertain. The CDR3 is 11 amino acids. Germline-derived CDR1 and CDR2 are SNHLY and FYNNEI. Here the CDR3 DNA reads TGTGCCAGCACTGAAGGGCAGACCCAGTACTTC. It codes for CASTEGQTQYF.

This rearrangement joins TRBV7-9 to TRBJ1-5; D is uncertain. Deletions cut 2 bases from V and 4 bases from J, with 18 bases between. CDR1 and CDR2 (germline): SEHNR, FQNEAQ (reference sequence). This CDR3 is built from 17 residues. The CDR3 loop is CASSLNMAGFRNQPQHF. The CDR3 nucleotides read TGTGCCAGCAGCTTAAATATGGCGGGATTTAGAAATCAGCCCCAGCATTTT.

This clonotype showed up just a few times. The CDR3 coding sequence is TGCAGCGTTGTTGCCCTGAGCTCCTACGAGCAGTACTTC. It yields the protein CSVVALSSYEQYF. The V call is TRBV29-1, the J call TRBJ2-7; no reliable D call. CDR1 SQVTM and CDR2 ANQGSEA come from the germline V gene. V was clipped by 4 bases and J by 0 bases, with 10 bases between them. This CDR3 has 13 amino acids.